The 24 T cell receptor beta chains given below trace back to one sample, sequenced in a study of blood T cell repertoires in COVID-19. This table comes from immunoSEQ multiplex PCR, and its TCRdb copy is limited to in-frame clones, with some not included. The sample contains about 330,000 clones, approximately 84% of which appear only once. The material sequenced was PBMCs or T cells enriched from blood (not recorded which). The receptors stem from a woman aged 18-29 years who had recovered from COVID-19.

The rearrangement joins TRBV18 to TRBJ2-3; 8 bases are a match to TRBD2. The germline CDR1 and CDR2 sequences are KGHSH and LQKENI. The CDR3 contains 16 residues. V shed 2 bases, J shed 0 bases, and the junction held 4 bases outside the gene matches. CDR3 in amino acids: CASSPAPGGSTDTQYF. Written as DNA, the CDR3 is TGTGCCAGCTCACCAGCTCCGGGGGGGAGCACAGATACGCAGTATTTT.

The chain recombines TRBV2 with TRBJ1-5, with TRBD1 matching 7 bases. Germline CDR1 and CDR2: SNHLY and FYNNEI. The CDR3 totals 14 residues. J was trimmed by 7 bases and V by 3 bases; bases with no gene match: 6. CDR3 sequence: CASSDRRGLQPQHF. The CDR3 DNA reads TGTGCCAGCAGTGATCGGAGGGGGCTACAGCCCCAGCATTTT.

The chain links TRBV2 to TRBJ2-3; TRBD2 is a possible D gene (5 bases). The germline V and J ends were trimmed by 9 bases and 1 base, with 14 bases remaining between them. CDR3 size: 14 residues. CDR1 is SNHLY and CDR2 is FYNNEI in the germline V gene. The CDR3: CASQSSWGTDTQYF. CDR3 nucleotide sequence: TGTGCCAGTCAGTCTAGCTGGGGCACAGATACGCAGTATTTT.

The chain joins TRBV3-1 (or the pseudogene TRBV3-2) to TRBJ1-1; 9 bases align to TRBD1. Losses at the gene ends were 6 bases for V and 1 base for J; bases not matched to a gene: 6. The CDR3 has 15 residues. Germline V lookup: CDR1 LGHDT, CDR2 YNNKEL (reference sequence). CDR3 sequence reads: CASRLTGGSNTEAFF. Here the CDR3 DNA reads TGTGCCAGCAGGCTTACAGGGGGCTCGAACACTGAAGCTTTCTTT.

The genes are TRBV5-4 and TRBJ1-1; the D gene is possibly TRBD1 (5 bases). Germline V gene data show CDR1 as SGHNT and CDR2 as YYREEE (reference sequence). This CDR3 has 14 residues. Trimming shortened V by 0 bases and J by 1 base, and 7 bases separated the two germline ends. The CDR3 sequence is CASSLVQGNTEAFF. The CDR3 coding sequence is TGTGCCAGCAGCTTGGTCCAGGGGAACACTGAAGCTTTCTTT.

This rearrangement joins TRBV5-5 to TRBJ2-7, with 8 positions matching TRBD1. V trimming: 0 bases; J trimming: 2 bases; junction bases outside the gene matches: 7. This CDR3 has 16 residues. The germline V gene has CDR1 SGHKS and CDR2 YYEKEE (reference sequence). CDR3 sequence: CASSLGQGIATYEQYF. The DNA for the CDR3 is TGTGCCAGCAGCTTGGGACAGGGGATCGCAACCTACGAGCAGTACTTC.

The chain joins TRBV11-2 to TRBJ1-5; D call uncertain. This CDR3 spans 13 amino acids. Per germline, CDR1 SGHAT and CDR2 FQNNGV. V dropped 3 bases and J dropped 0 bases, with 3 bases sitting between them. The CDR3 protein is CASSFHSNQPQHF. The CDR3 region has the DNA TGTGCCAGCAGCTTTCATAGCAATCAGCCCCAGCATTTT.

V gene TRBV5-1 combines with J gene TRBJ2-7; D perhaps matches TRBD1 (6 bases). The V gene's germline CDR1 is SGHRS and CDR2 YFSETQ. The V end lost 4 bases, the J end lost 7 bases, and 18 bases lay between the germline ends. The CDR3 totals 14 residues. The CDR3 coding sequence is TGCGCCAGCAGCCTCAACCTGAGGGGGAGTGAGCAGTACTTC. Residues: CASSLNLRGSEQYF.

J is TRBJ2-5 and V is TRBV7-3; 9 nucleotides match TRBD2. The CDR3 has 15 residues. Trimming cost V 0 bases and J 4 bases; bases outside gene matches: 3. Germline V gives CDR1 SGHTA, CDR2 FQGTGA. The CDR3 protein is CASSLTNSGGETQYF. The CDR3 DNA reads TGTGCCAGCAGCTTAACTAATAGCGGGGGAGAGACCCAGTACTTC. Looking up the rest from reference TRBV7-3 and TRBJ2-5 gives the full variable domain: GAGVSQTPSNKVTEKGKYVELRCDPISGHTALYWYRQSLGQGPEFLIYFQGTGAADDSGLPNDRFFAVRPEGSVSTLKIQRTERGDSAVYLCASSLTNSGGETQYFGPGTRLLVL.

CDR3 nucleotides: TGTGCCAGTAGTTTGCAGGGACTTAACTATGGCTACACCTTC. This sequence encodes CASSLQGLNYGYTF. The chain is built from TRBV19 and TRBJ1-2; a possible D gene is TRBD1 (5 bases). The CDR3 spans 14 residues. Germline V gene sequence: CDR1 LNHDA, CDR2 SQIVND (reference sequence). Trimming took off 5 bases at V and 1 base at J, with 11 bases between the two ends.

The chain couples TRBV5-1 to TRBJ2-1; 10 positions agree with TRBD2. With 2 bases clipped from V and 6 bases from J, the junction kept 8 bases outside the gene matches. CDR3 length equals 16 residues. Germline CDR1 is SGHRS and CDR2 is YFSETQ. CDR3 loop: CASSFRAAGGFNEQFF. The CDR3 nucleotides read TGCGCCAGCAGCTTCCGCGCAGCGGGGGGGTTCAATGAGCAGTTCTTC.

V is TRBV7-9 and J is TRBJ1-1, with D perhaps matching TRBD1 (6 bases). Germline CDR1 SEHNR, CDR2 FQNEAQ (reference sequence). This CDR3 is 15 amino acids long. The germline V and J ends were trimmed by 5 bases and 4 bases, with 17 bases remaining between them. The CDR3 loop reads CASSPRRGMTTEAFF. Written as DNA, the CDR3 is TGTGCCAGCAGCCCGCGCAGGGGAATGACCACTGAAGCTTTCTTT.

The chain links TRBV7-3 to TRBJ2-3, with TRBD2 identical over 7 bases. The CDR3 covers 14 residues. Looked up from germline, CDR1 is SGHTA and CDR2 is FQGTGA. J was trimmed by 2 bases and V by 4 bases; bases with no gene match: 3. CDR3 in amino acids: CASSSSGVTDTQYF. CDR3 sequence (DNA): TGTGCCAGCAGCTCCAGCGGGGTCACAGATACGCAGTATTTT.

The gene calls are TRBV9 and TRBJ1-2; the D gene is possibly TRBD1 (6 bases). This CDR3 spans 14 amino acids. The germline V gene has CDR1 SGDLS and CDR2 YYNGEE. Trimming shortened V by 0 bases and J by 4 bases, and 10 bases separated the two germline ends. The CDR3, as DNA: TGTGCCAGCAGCGTAGCGGAACAGGGCTATGGCTACACCTTC. This gives the protein CASSVAEQGYGYTF.

The chain employs TRBV3-1 (or the pseudogene TRBV3-2) and TRBJ1-1; D might be TRBD1 (5 bases). The V and J ends lost 0 bases and 1 base respectively, with 9 bases between them. Per germline, CDR1 LGHDT and CDR2 YNNKEL (reference sequence). The CDR3 contains 15 residues. In DNA form, the CDR3 reads TGTGCCAGCAGCCAAGATTGGGGCGGGAACACTGAAGCTTTCTTT. As protein: CASSQDWGGNTEAFF.

The chain has TRBV10-1 and TRBJ1-1, with D possibly matching TRBD1 (5 bases). The CDR3 length is 13 residues. V was pared by 3 bases and J by 9 bases, with 14 bases between. Germline CDR1 reads WNHNN; CDR2 reads SYGVQD (reference sequence). The CDR3 loop reads CASSEGVKGKAFF. In nucleotides, the CDR3 is TGCGCCAGCAGTGAAGGGGTCAAGGGTAAAGCTTTCTTT.

CDR3 amino acids: CASRAGQSSYEQYF. CDR3 nucleotides: TGTGCCAGCAGGGCCGGACAGTCCTCCTACGAGCAGTACTTC. The chain recombines TRBV2 with TRBJ2-7; D is possibly TRBD1 (6 bases). Trimming removed 6 bases from V and 0 bases from J, with 12 bases in between. The CDR3 contains 14 residues. Looked up from germline, CDR1 is SNHLY and CDR2 is FYNNEI.

J is TRBJ1-2 and V is TRBV15; D possibly corresponds to TRBD1 (6 bases). V gave up 0 bases and J gave up 8 bases, with 19 bases separating them. CDR1 and CDR2 (germline): LNHNV, YYDKDF (reference sequence). CDR3 size: 16 residues. The CDR3 DNA follows: TGTGCCACCAGCAGAGATCCCTCAACAGGGTTCTACGGCTACACCTTC. Its protein product is CATSRDPSTGFYGYTF.

This clone was picked up a small number of times. J is TRBJ1-1 and V is TRBV2; D unresolved. Germline lookup yields CDR1 SNHLY and CDR2 FYNNEI. The CDR3 loop spans 13 amino acids. With 7 bases removed from V and 1 base from J, the gap between germline ends came to 10 bases. The CDR3 region is CASIREGNTEAFF. As DNA, the CDR3 is TGTGCCAGCATAAGGGAGGGGAACACTGAAGCTTTCTTT.

This clone was found a few times. The chain joins TRBV12-5 to TRBJ2-1; D is unresolved. CDR1 is LGHNT and CDR2 is FRNRAP in the germline V gene. The V gene lost 7 bases and the J gene lost 3 bases, with 7 bases spanning the gap. The CDR3 covers 12 residues. CDR3 protein: CASEAGYNEQFF. The DNA of the CDR3 is TGTGCTAGTGAGGCAGGCTACAATGAGCAGTTCTTC.

In its sample, this clone was seen once. The chain recombines TRBV5-1 with TRBJ1-2; 11 bases align to TRBD1. V shed 4 bases, J shed 8 bases, and the junction held 7 bases outside the gene matches. From germline, CDR1 is SGHRS and CDR2 YFSETQ. The CDR3 is 14 residues long. CDR3 loop: CASSPRTGGEGYTF. The CDR3 coding sequence is TGCGCCAGCAGCCCACGGACAGGGGGCGAGGGCTACACCTTC.

The chain employs TRBV5-1 and TRBJ2-2, with a possible D match to TRBD2 (6 bases). Trimming pared 6 bases from V and 7 bases from J, leaving 7 bases between. Germline CDR1 reads SGHRS; CDR2 reads YFSETQ. The CDR3 runs 11 residues. The CDR3 reads CASTGVGELFF. The CDR3 DNA follows: TGCGCCAGCACGGGGGTCGGGGAGCTGTTTTTT. The full variable domain, rest sourced from reference TRBV5-1 and TRBJ2-2, is KAGVTQTPRYLIKTRGQQVTLSCSPISGHRSVSWYQQTPGQGLQFLFEYFSETQRNKGNFPGRFSGRQFSNSRSEMNVSTLELGDSALYLCASTGVGELFFGEGSRLTVL.

This sequence joins TRBV9 and TRBJ1-3; the D is unclear. The CDR3 runs to 17 residues. V lost 0 bases to trimming and J lost 0 bases, with 13 bases between them. CDR1 is SGDLS, CDR2 YYNGEE, per germline. CDR3 residues: CASSVGTGRSSGNTIYF. The CDR3, as DNA: TGTGCCAGCAGCGTAGGGACGGGAAGAAGCTCTGGAAACACCATATATTTT.

The rearrangement uses TRBV24-1 and TRBJ1-1, with D uncertain. The V end was cut by 6 bases, the J end by 10 bases, with 17 bases between. Looked up from germline, CDR1 is KGHDR and CDR2 is SFDVKD. There are 13 residues in the CDR3. The DNA for the CDR3 is TGTGCCACCAGTCCCAGCGGAGACAAGGGAGCTTTCTTT. Its translation: CATSPSGDKGAFF.